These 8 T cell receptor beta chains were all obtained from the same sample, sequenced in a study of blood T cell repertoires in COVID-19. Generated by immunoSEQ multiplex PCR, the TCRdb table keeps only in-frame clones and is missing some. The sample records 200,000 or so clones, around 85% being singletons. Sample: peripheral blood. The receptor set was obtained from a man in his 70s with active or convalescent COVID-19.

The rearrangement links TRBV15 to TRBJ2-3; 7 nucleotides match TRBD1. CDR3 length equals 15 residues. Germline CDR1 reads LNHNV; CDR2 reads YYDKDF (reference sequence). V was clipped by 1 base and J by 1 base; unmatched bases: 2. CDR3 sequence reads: CATSRGTGGTDTQYF. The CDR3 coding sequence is TGTGCCACCAGCAGAGGAACAGGGGGCACAGATACGCAGTATTTT.

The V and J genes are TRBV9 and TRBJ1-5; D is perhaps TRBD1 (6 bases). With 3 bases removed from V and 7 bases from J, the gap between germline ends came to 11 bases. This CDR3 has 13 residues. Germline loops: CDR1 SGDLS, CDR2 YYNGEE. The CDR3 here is CASSAGDRQPQHF. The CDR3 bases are TGTGCCAGCAGCGCAGGGGATCGACAGCCCCAGCATTTT.

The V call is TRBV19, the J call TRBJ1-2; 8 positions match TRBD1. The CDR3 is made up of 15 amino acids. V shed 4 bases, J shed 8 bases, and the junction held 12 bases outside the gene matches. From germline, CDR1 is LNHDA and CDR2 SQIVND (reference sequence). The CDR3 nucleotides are TGTGCCAGTAGTACAAACCTTGGGACAGGTAGCGGCTACACCTTC. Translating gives CASSTNLGTGSGYTF.

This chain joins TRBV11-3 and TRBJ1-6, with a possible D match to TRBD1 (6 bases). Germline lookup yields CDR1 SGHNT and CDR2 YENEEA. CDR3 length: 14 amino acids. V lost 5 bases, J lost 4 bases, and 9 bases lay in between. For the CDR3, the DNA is TGTGCCAGCAGCGAAGGACAGTATAATTCACCCCTCCACTTT. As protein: CASSEGQYNSPLHF.

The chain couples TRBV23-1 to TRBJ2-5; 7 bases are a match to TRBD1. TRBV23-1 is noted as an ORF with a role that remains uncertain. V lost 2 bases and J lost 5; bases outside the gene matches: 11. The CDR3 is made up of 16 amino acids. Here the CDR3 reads CASSQLRQGSRETQYF. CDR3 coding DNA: TGCGCCAGCAGTCAACTCCGACAGGGCAGCCGGGAGACCCAGTACTTC.

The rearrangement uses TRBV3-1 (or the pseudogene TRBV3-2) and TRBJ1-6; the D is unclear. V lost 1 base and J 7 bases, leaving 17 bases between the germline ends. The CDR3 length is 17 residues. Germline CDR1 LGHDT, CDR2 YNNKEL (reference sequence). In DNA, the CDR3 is TGTGCCAGCAGCCAAGCCTCGGTCCCGGCGGGGAATTCACCCCTCCACTTT. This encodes CASSQASVPAGNSPLHF.

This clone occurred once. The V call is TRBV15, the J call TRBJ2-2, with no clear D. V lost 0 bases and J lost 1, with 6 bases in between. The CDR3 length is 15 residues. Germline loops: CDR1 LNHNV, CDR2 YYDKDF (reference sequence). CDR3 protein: CATSRDRMNTGELFF. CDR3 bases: TGTGCCACCAGCAGAGACAGAATGAACACCGGGGAGCTGTTTTTT.

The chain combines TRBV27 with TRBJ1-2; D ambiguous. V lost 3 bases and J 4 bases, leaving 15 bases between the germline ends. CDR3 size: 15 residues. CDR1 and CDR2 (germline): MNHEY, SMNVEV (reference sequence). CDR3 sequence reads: CASSFYAGSSYGYTF. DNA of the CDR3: TGTGCCAGCAGTTTTTATGCGGGCTCCTCCTATGGCTACACCTTC.